This T cell receptor (beta chain) is from a study of blood T cell repertoires in COVID-19. Overall study: Sites in the United States, Italy and Spain provided acute and convalescent COVID-19 samples. From T cells, B-cell-depleted T cells, or PBMCs came the material, which was cDNA or gDNA.

Per the study methods: Amplified reference gene primers provided the basis for estimating nucleated cell counts. Measured with immunoSEQ multiplex PCR; TCRdb has only the in-frame clones, and not every one. V and J calls and clone size come straight from that table; D and trimming were deduced from the DNA. This sample has roughly 30,000 clones; more than 70% occur once, and the top ten carry 21%. The CDR3 runs 11 residues. CDR1 and CDR2 (germline): MNHEY, SMNVEV (reference sequence). V lost 8 bases and J lost 13, with 15 bases in between. Input material: peripheral blood. The origin of this receptor is a boy aged 2 to 10 with active or convalescent COVID-19. The chain is built from TRBV27 and TRBJ2-1; D might be TRBD2 (6 bases). CDR3 sequence: CASGPGTHQFF. The DNA for the CDR3 is TGTGCCAGCGGTCCCGGGACTCATCAGTTCTTC.